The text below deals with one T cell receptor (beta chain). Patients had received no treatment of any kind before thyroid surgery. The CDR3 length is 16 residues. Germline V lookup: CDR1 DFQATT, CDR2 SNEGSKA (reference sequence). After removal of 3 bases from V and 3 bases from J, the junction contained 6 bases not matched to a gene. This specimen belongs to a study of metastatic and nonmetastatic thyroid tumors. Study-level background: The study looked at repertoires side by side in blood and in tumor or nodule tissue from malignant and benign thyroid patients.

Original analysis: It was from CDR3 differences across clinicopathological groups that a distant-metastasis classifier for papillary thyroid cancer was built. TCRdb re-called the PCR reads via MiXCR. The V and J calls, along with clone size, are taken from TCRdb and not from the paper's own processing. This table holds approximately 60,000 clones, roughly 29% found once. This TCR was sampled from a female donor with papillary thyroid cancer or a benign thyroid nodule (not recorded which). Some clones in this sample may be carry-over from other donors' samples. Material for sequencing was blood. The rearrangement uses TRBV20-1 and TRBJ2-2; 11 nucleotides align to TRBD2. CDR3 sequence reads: CSARGALAGDTGELFF. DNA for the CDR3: TGCAGTGCTAGGGGGGCACTAGCGGGAGACACCGGGGAGCTGTTTTTT.